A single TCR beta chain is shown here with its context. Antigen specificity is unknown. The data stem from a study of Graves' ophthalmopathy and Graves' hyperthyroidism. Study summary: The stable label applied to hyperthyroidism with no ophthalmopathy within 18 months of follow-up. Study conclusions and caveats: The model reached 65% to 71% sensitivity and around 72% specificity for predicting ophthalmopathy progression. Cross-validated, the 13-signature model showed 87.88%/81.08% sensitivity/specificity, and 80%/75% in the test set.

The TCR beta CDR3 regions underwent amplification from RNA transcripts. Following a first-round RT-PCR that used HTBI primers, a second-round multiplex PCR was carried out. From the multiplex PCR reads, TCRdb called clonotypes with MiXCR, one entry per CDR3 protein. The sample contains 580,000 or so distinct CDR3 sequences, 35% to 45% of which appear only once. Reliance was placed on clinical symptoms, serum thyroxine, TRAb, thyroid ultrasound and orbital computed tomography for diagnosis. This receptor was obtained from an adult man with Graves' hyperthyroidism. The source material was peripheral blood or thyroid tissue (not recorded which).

The chain's CDR3 is CAISARASGSETQYF. The CDR3 DNA follows: TGTGCCATCAGTGCTAGGGCTAGCGGGAGTGAGACCCAGTACTTC. This rearrangement joins TRBV10-3 to TRBJ2-5; 10 nucleotides align to TRBD2. Germline V CDR1 and CDR2: ENHRY, SYGVKD. The CDR3 consists of 15 residues. Trimming took 4 bases from V and 5 from J; bases not matched to a gene: 7.